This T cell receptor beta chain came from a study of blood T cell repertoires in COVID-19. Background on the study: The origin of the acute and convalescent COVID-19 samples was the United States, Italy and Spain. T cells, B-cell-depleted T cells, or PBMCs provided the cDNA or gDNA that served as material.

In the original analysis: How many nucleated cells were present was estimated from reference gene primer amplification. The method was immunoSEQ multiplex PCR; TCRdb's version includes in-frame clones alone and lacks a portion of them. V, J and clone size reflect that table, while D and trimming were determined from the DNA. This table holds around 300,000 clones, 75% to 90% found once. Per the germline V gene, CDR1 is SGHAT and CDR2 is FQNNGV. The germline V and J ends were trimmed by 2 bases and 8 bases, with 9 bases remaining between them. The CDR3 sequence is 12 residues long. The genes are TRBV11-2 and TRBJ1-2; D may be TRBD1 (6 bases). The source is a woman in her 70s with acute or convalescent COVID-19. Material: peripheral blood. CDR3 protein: CASSLSTGGYTF. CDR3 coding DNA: TGTGCCAGCAGCTTATCGACAGGAGGCTACACCTTC.